A selection of T cell receptor beta chains follows, all from one sample in a study of T-cell memory formation after mild COVID-19. TCRdb re-called the 5' RACE reads with MiXCR, one entry per CDR3 protein. The sample yields about 82,000 distinct CDR3 sequences, about 15% seen once. Source material: PBMCs or a T cell subset sorted from them (not recorded which). All receptors come from a man younger than 35 who had mild COVID-19 (a few samples of this study predate the infection). Cell type and time point are not known. Each CDR3 is given with its conserved first and last residue. D genes are given only for firm matches. For some rows the clone size is stated as once, few or many, or as a class when expanded; others skip it.

J,size,D,V,DNA,CDR3
TRBJ2-7,-,-,TRBV11-2,TGTGCCAGCAGCTGGGACGGTACTTACGAGCAGTACTTC,CASSWDGTYEQYF
TRBJ2-7,few,-,TRBV12-3/TRBV12-4,TGTGCCAGCAGTTTAGCGCAGCCCCACGAGCAGTACTTC,CASSLAQPHEQYF
TRBJ1-1,many,-,TRBV20-1,TGCAGTGCTGCACAGGTAGACACTGAAGCTTTCTTT,CSAAQVDTEAFF
TRBJ2-3,few,TRBD2,TRBV7-2,TGTGCCAGCAGCTTTGGGAGCGGGGGGGCAGATACGCAGTATTTT,CASSFGSGGADTQYF
TRBJ2-3,-,-,TRBV27,TGTGCCAGCAGTTTAACGGTAACAGATACGCAGTATTTT,CASSLTVTDTQYF
TRBJ2-5,-,TRBD2,TRBV12-3/TRBV12-4,TGTGCCAGCAGCTATACCAGGACTAGCGGGAAGACCCAGTACTTC,CASSYTRTSGKTQYF
TRBJ2-5,-,TRBD2,TRBV7-9,TGTGCCAGCAGCTTAGTGGAGCGGGGGGCCCAGAAGTACCAAGAGACCCAGTACTTC,CASSLVERGAQKYQETQYF
TRBJ1-1,few,TRBD1,TRBV5-6,TGTGCCAGCAGCGCCGACAGGGCTGGGAACACTGAAGCTTTCTTT,CASSADRAGNTEAFF
TRBJ1-3,-,-,TRBV7-2,TGTGCCAGCAGCTTATGGGGGTCAGGAAACACCATATATTTT,CASSLWGSGNTIYF
TRBJ2-7,-,-,TRBV7-9,TGTGCCAGCAGCCCCGGACTGAGCGGCTCCTACGAGCAGTACTTC,CASSPGLSGSYEQYF
TRBJ2-2,few,-,TRBV19,TGTGCCACCACGCCGGAAGGGACCGGGGAGCTGTTTTTT,CATTPEGTGELFF
TRBJ1-2,few,-,TRBV27,TGTGCCAGCAGTGGGGGGAACTATGGCTACACCTTC,CASSGGNYGYTF
TRBJ1-6,few,-,TRBV27,TGTGCCAGCAGTCCCACCCAGTTGTCACCCCTCCACTTT,CASSPTQLSPLHF
TRBJ2-7,few,-,TRBV7-2,TGTGCCAGCAGCTGGACCCACCGACTATTGGACCACCCCTCCGAGCAGTACTTC,CASSWTHRLLDHPSEQYF
TRBJ1-1,few,-,TRBV14,TGTGCCAGCAGCCAAGATGCGGGAGGCACTGAAGCTTTCTTT,CASSQDAGGTEAFF
TRBJ2-7,-,-,TRBV10-3,TGTGCCATCAGTGAAGATGGGACCTGGATGGGCGAGCAGTACTTC,CAISEDGTWMGEQYF
TRBJ2-3,-,TRBD2,TRBV12-3/TRBV12-4,TGTGCCAGCAGTTTGGCGGGGGGGATCACAGATACGCAGTATTTT,CASSLAGGITDTQYF
TRBJ2-1,-,-,TRBV4-1,TGCGCCAGCAGTAGAGGGGCTAGTCCCTACAATGAGCAGTTCTTC,CASSRGASPYNEQFF
TRBJ2-3,many,TRBD2,TRBV20-1,TGCAGTGCCGCCTCGGGGCGGGGGGGCACAGATACGCAGTATTTT,CSAASGRGGTDTQYF
TRBJ2-7,few,-,TRBV11-1,TGTGCCAGCGGGCCAGGGAGATACGAGAGCTCCTACGAGCAGTACTTC,CASGPGRYESSYEQYF
TRBJ1-1,-,TRBD1,TRBV7-9,TGTGCCAGCAGCTTAGGACAGGGGCATCGAGGAGCTTTCTTT,CASSLGQGHRGAFF
TRBJ2-5,-,TRBD2,TRBV2,TGTGCCAGCAGTGAGCTAGCGGGGCTCCTCCAAGAGACCCAGTACTTC,CASSELAGLLQETQYF
TRBJ1-3,few,-,TRBV12-3/TRBV12-4,TGTGCCAGCAGTTCACCTGGAAACACCATATATTTT,CASSSPGNTIYF
TRBJ2-1,-,-,TRBV15,TGTGCCACCAGCAGAGATGGGTCAGTGGGCTACAATGAGCAGTTCTTC,CATSRDGSVGYNEQFF
TRBJ1-6,-,-,TRBV7-2,TGTGCCAGCAGGCCCAGGGATTATAATTCACCCCTCCACTTT,CASRPRDYNSPLHF
TRBJ1-1,-,TRBD1,TRBV29-1,TGCAGCGTGCGAACCCCGGAGACAGGGGGCACTGAAGCTTTCTTT,CSVRTPETGGTEAFF
TRBJ2-5,-,-,TRBV9,TGTGCCAGCAGCCCGACGGAGGAAGAGACCCAGTACTTC,CASSPTEEETQYF
TRBJ1-2,-,-,TRBV29-1,TGCAGCGTTGTGGCAGGCTATGGCTACACCTTC,CSVVAGYGYTF
TRBJ1-1,few,-,TRBV5-1,TGCGCCAGCAGCTTGGAGGGACATCCACTGAACACTGAAGCTTTCTTT,CASSLEGHPLNTEAFF